The 16 T cell receptor beta chains presented below share a single source sample, sequenced in a study of T cell responses to AZD1222 COVID-19 vaccine. TCRdb's table, derived via immunoSEQ multiplex PCR, lists solely in-frame clones and lacks some. The sample lists some 94,000 clones; more than 90% were seen once. Sequenced material: peripheral blood, taken on day 0 of AZD1222 vaccination. The receptor set was obtained from an adult in good health.

The chain links TRBV19 to TRBJ2-5; 7 bases map to TRBD1. The CDR3 is 15 residues long. V trimming: 6 bases; J trimming: 5 bases; junction bases outside the gene matches: 12. Germline V CDR1 and CDR2: LNHDA, SQIVND (reference sequence). In nucleotides, the CDR3 is TGTGCCAGTAGCTCGGGACAGTCGAAAGTGGAGACCCAGTACTTC. Translated: CASSSGQSKVETQYF. The full variable domain, its missing parts supplied by reference TRBV19 and TRBJ2-5, is DGGITQSPKYLFRKEGQNVTLSCEQNLNHDAMYWYRQDPGQGLRLIYYSQIVNDFQKGDIAEGYSVSREKKESFPLTVTSAQKNPTAFYLCASSSGQSKVETQYFGPGTRLLVL.

The chain is built from TRBV28 and TRBJ2-1; 16 nucleotides match TRBD2. The length of the CDR3 is 18 residues. Unmatched junction bases numbered 7, after V lost 4 bases and J lost 4 bases. Germline V gene data show CDR1 as MDHEN and CDR2 as SYDVKM. CDR3 sequence (DNA): TGTGCCAGCAGTTCACCCCTGGGACTAGCGGGAGGGTACAATGAGCAGTTCTTC. This gives the protein CASSSPLGLAGGYNEQFF.

This clone came up once. The rearrangement links TRBV11-2 to TRBJ2-5; D is unclear. Germline values: CDR1 SGHAT, CDR2 FQNNGV. This CDR3 is 13 amino acids long. V gave up 1 base and J gave up 5 bases, with 8 bases separating them. For the CDR3, the DNA is TGTGCCAGCAGCTTAGGGCAGGCGGAGACCCAGTACTTC. Its translation is CASSLGQAETQYF.

The chain is built from TRBV18 and TRBJ1-5; no clear D. V lost 2 bases, J lost 0 bases, and 8 bases lay in between. The CDR3 is made up of 15 amino acids. The germline CDR1 and CDR2 sequences are KGHSH and LQKENI. CDR3 sequence: CASSPIGYSNQPQHF. As DNA, the CDR3 is TGTGCCAGCTCACCAATTGGGTATAGCAATCAGCCCCAGCATTTT.

The rearrangement links TRBV12-3 or TRBV12-4 to TRBJ1-1, with no clear D. Trimming took off 2 bases at V and 7 bases at J, with 11 bases between the two ends. The CDR3 runs 13 residues. The CDR3 here is CASSLLSMNEAFF. The CDR3 region has the DNA TGTGCCAGCAGTTTATTATCGATGAATGAAGCTTTCTTT.

The chain employs TRBV18 and TRBJ1-3, with D perhaps matching TRBD1 (6 bases). The V end lost 4 bases, the J end lost 4 bases, and 14 bases lay between the germline ends. CDR3 length: 15 amino acids. Germline V gene sequence: CDR1 KGHSH, CDR2 LQKENI. The DNA for the CDR3 is TGTGCCAGCTCACGCCCCACAGGGCCGGGAAACACCATATATTTT. Protein product: CASSRPTGPGNTIYF.

The count of this clone is one. The gene calls are TRBV14 and TRBJ2-3; tentative D call: TRBD2 (5 bases). Germline loops: CDR1 SGHDN, CDR2 FVKESK. CDR3 size: 16 residues. V was pared by 0 bases and J by 6 bases, with 16 bases between. CDR3 nucleotide sequence: TGTGCCAGCAGCCAAGAAAACGTCTGGAGGCGCGATACGCAGTATTTT. Its protein product is CASSQENVWRRDTQYF.

V and J are TRBV14 and TRBJ1-1; D is perhaps TRBD1 (6 bases). The length of the CDR3 is 15 residues. Germline CDR1 reads SGHDN; CDR2 reads FVKESK. Trimming took 3 bases from V and 10 from J, leaving 21 bases between them. CDR3 residues: CASSQLQGPIQVAFF. CDR3 nucleotide sequence: TGTGCCAGCAGCCAGTTACAGGGACCAATTCAGGTAGCTTTCTTT. Supplemented by reference TRBV14 and TRBJ1-1, the full variable domain reads EAGVTQFPSHSVIEKGQTVTLRCDPISGHDNLYWYRRVMGKEIKFLLHFVKESKQDESGMPNNRFLAERTGGTYSTLKVQPAELEDSGVYFCASSQLQGPIQVAFFGQGTRLTVV.

The rearrangement uses TRBV2 and TRBJ1-6; the D gene is possibly TRBD1 (6 bases). This CDR3 contains 14 residues. CDR1 and CDR2 from the germline V gene are SNHLY and FYNNEI. Between the trimmed V and J ends, which lost 4 bases and 6 bases, there was a span of 10 bases. The CDR3 coding sequence is TGTGCCAGCAGTGGAATCAGGGGTAATTCACCCCTCCACTTT. It is translated as CASSGIRGNSPLHF.

The chain combines TRBV24-1 with TRBJ1-2; TRBD1 agrees at 9 bases. Unmatched junction bases numbered 5, after V lost 4 bases and J lost 6 bases. Germline CDR1 KGHDR, CDR2 SFDVKD. The length of the CDR3 is 14 residues. The CDR3 loop reads CATSDRTGVDGYTF. CDR3 nucleotide sequence: TGTGCCACCAGTGACCGGACAGGGGTCGATGGCTACACCTTC.

The rearrangement links TRBV2 to TRBJ2-2, with 8 bases identical to TRBD2. The V segment lost 4 bases and the J segment 4 bases; nucleotides outside the gene matches: 5. The germline gives CDR1 SNHLY, CDR2 FYNNEI. The CDR3 covers 15 residues. The CDR3 loop reads CASSGDSGTTGELFF. In DNA, the CDR3 is TGTGCCAGCAGTGGGGATAGCGGGACCACCGGGGAGCTGTTTTTT.

This clone was counted a few times. The chain joins TRBV19 to TRBJ1-5; 7 bases agree with TRBD1. This CDR3 region has 15 residues. Trimming took 3 bases from V and 4 from J; bases not matched to a gene: 6. CDR1 and CDR2 from the germline V gene are LNHDA and SQIVND (reference sequence). The chain's CDR3 is CASSISGQLNQPQHF. CDR3 nucleotide sequence: TGTGCCAGTAGTATCTCGGGACAGTTAAATCAGCCCCAGCATTTT.

J is TRBJ2-5 and V is TRBV19; TRBD1 agrees at 7 bases. The V gene end was trimmed by 10 bases and the J gene end by 5 bases; junction bases not matched to a gene: 10. This CDR3 is built from 13 residues. The germline gives CDR1 LNHDA, CDR2 SQIVND (reference sequence). In DNA, the CDR3 is TGTGCCACGAGGGGACAGCTTGGGGAGACCCAGTACTTC. It codes for CATRGQLGETQYF.

This clone has a handful of counts. This rearrangement joins TRBV25-1 to TRBJ2-7; D call uncertain. The V gene's germline CDR1 is MGHDK and CDR2 SYGVNS. The V gene lost 5 bases and the J gene lost 2 bases, with 16 bases spanning the gap. The CDR3 length is 15 residues. CDR3 nucleotides: TGTGCCAGCAGTTCCACTAACAGTTACCCCTACGAGCAGTACTTC. Translating it yields CASSSTNSYPYEQYF.

This sequence joins TRBV4-3 and TRBJ1-5, with D tentatively TRBD1 (6 bases). Germline V gene lookup returns CDR1 LGHNA and CDR2 YSLEER. Deletions cut 1 base from V and 9 bases from J, with 13 bases between. The CDR3 is made up of 14 amino acids. Here the CDR3 reads CASSQGNLGAPQHF. CDR3 DNA sequence: TGCGCCAGCAGCCAAGGGAACCTGGGGGCGCCCCAGCATTTT.

This chain uses TRBV19 with TRBJ2-2, with no clear D. CDR1 and CDR2 from the germline V gene are LNHDA and SQIVND (reference sequence). The length of the CDR3 is 16 residues. Trimming removed 2 bases at V and 0 bases at J, with 10 bases between. The CDR3 region has the DNA TGTGCCAGTAGTATACAAGGCGGAGCGAACACCGGGGAGCTGTTTTTT. Protein sequence: CASSIQGGANTGELFF.